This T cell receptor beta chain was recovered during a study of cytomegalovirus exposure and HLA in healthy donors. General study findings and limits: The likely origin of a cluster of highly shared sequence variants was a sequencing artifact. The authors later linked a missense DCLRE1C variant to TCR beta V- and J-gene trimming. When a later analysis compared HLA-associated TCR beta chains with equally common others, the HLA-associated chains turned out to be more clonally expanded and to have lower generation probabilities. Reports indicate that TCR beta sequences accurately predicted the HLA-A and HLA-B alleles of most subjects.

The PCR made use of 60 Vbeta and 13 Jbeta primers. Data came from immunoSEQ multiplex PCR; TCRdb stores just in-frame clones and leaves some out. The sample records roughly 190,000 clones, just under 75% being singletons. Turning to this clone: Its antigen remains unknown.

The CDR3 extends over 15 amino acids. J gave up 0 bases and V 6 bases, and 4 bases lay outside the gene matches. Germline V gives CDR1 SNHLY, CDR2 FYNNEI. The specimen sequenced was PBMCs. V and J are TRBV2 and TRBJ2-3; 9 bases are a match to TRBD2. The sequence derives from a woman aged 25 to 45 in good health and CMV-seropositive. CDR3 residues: CASRLAGLSTDTQYF. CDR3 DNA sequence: TGTGCCAGCAGGCTAGCGGGACTAAGCACAGATACGCAGTATTTT.